The clone carrying this TCR beta chain occurred a few times. As handled by the study authors: Nucleated cell number was recorded as an estimate derived from reference gene primer amplification. Using immunoSEQ multiplex PCR, the repertoire was profiled, and TCRdb retains in-frame clones only, with some absent. V, J and clone size derive from that table, while D and trimming were established from the DNA sequence. The data hold roughly 200,000 clones, with 65% to 85% observed a single time. These data belong to a study of blood T cell repertoires in COVID-19. Study summary: From the United States, Italy and Spain came samples of acute and convalescent COVID-19. From T cells, B-cell-depleted T cells, or PBMCs came the material, which was cDNA or gDNA.

Unmatched junction bases numbered 9, after V lost 5 bases and J lost 5 bases. This CDR3 is 15 amino acids long. Germline V lookup: CDR1 MNHEY, CDR2 SMNVEV (reference sequence). The sample consisted of peripheral blood. This TCR was sampled from a man aged 45-65 years with active or convalescent COVID-19. This sequence joins TRBV27 and TRBJ1-5, with 7 positions matching TRBD1. The CDR3 loop is CASSPRQGRDQPQHF. DNA for the CDR3: TGTGCCAGCAGTCCCAGACAGGGTCGGGATCAGCCCCAGCATTTT.